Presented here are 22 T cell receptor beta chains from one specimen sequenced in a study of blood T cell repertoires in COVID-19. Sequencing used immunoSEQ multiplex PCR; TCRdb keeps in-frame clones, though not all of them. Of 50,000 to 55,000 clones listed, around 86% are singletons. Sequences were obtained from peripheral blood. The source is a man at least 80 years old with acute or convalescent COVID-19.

The CDR3 DNA reads as TGCAGTGCTATCGGTCAGGGAGAAGCTTTCTTT. Its translation: CSAIGQGEAFF. This rearrangement joins TRBV20-1 to TRBJ1-1; maybe TRBD1 (5 bases). V gave up 4 bases and J gave up 8 bases, with 11 bases separating them. The CDR3 has 11 residues. Germline lookup yields CDR1 DFQATT and CDR2 SNEGSKA (reference sequence).

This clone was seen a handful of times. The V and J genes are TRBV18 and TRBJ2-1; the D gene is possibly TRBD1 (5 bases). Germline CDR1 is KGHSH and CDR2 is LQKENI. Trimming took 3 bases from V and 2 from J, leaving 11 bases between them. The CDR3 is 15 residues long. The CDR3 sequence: CASSPRQYAYNEQFF. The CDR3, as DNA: TGTGCCAGCTCACCGCGACAGTACGCCTACAATGAGCAGTTCTTC.

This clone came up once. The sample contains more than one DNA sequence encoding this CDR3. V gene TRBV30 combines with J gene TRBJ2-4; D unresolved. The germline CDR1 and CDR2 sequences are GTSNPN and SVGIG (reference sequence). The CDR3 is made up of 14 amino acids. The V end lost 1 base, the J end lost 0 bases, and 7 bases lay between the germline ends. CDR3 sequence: CAWSGQLAKNIQYF. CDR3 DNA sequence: TGTGCCTGGAGTGGGCAGTTAGCCAAAAACATTCAGTACTTC.

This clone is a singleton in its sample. CDR3 sequence reads: CATSDPYRGTGELFF. In DNA, the CDR3 is TGTGCCACCAGTGATCCATACCGGGGGACCGGGGAGCTGTTTTTT. The genes are TRBV24-1 and TRBJ2-2; D is perhaps TRBD2 (6 bases). This CDR3 contains 15 residues. The V gene's germline CDR1 is KGHDR and CDR2 SFDVKD. V was shortened by 3 bases and J by 5 bases, with 12 bases between the two germline ends.

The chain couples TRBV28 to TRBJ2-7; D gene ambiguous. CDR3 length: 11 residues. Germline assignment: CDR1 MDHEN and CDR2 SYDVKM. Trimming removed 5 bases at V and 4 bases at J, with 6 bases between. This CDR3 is CASSTEYEQYF. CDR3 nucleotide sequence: TGTGCCAGCAGTACAGAATACGAGCAGTACTTC.

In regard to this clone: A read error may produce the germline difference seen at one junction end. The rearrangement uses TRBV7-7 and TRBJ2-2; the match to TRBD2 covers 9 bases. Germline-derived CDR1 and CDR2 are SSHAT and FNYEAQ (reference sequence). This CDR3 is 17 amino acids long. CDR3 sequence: CASSLDSGGYNTGELFF. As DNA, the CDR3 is TGTGCTAGCAGCTTAGATAGCGGGGGATATAACACCGGGGAGCTGTTTTTT. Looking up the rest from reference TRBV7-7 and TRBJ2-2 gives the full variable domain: GAGVSQSPRYKVTKRGQDVTLRCDPISSHATLYWYQQALGQGPEFLTYFNYEAQPDKSGLPSDRFSAERPEGSISTLTIQRTEQRDSAMYRCASSLDSGGYNTGELFFGEGSRLTVL.

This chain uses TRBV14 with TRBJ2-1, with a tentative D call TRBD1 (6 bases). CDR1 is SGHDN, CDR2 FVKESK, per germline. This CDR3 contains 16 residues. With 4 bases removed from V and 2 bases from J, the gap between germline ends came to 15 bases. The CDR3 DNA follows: TGTGCCAGCAGCCGAGGAACAGGGACCCCCTACAATGAGCAGTTCTTC. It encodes CASSRGTGTPYNEQFF.

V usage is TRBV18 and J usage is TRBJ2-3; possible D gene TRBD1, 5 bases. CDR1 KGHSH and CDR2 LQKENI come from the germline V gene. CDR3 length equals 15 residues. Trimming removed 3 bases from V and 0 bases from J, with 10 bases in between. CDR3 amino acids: CASSPHQGSTDTQYF. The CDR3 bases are TGTGCCAGCTCACCTCACCAGGGTAGCACAGATACGCAGTATTTT.

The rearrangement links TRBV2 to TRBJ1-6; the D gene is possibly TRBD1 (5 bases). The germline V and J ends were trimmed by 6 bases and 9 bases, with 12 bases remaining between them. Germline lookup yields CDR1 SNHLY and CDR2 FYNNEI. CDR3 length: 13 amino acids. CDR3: CASSPGGSSPLHF. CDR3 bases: TGTGCCAGCAGCCCTGGGGGGAGTTCACCCCTCCACTTT.

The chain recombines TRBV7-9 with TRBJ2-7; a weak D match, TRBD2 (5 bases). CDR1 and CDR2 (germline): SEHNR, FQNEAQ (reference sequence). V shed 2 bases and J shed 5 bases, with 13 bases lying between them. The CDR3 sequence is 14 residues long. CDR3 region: CASSLSSTGNEQYF. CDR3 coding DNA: TGTGCCAGCAGCTTAAGCAGCACCGGGAACGAGCAGTACTTC.

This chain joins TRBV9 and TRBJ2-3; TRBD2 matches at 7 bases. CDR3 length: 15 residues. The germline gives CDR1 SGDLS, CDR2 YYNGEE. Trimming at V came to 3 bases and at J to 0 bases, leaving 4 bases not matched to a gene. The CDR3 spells CASSGAGVSTDTQYF. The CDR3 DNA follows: TGTGCCAGCAGCGGCGCGGGGGTTAGCACAGATACGCAGTATTTT. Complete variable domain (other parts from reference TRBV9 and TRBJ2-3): DSGVTQTPKHLITATGQRVTLRCSPRSGDLSVYWYQQSLDQGLQFLIQYYNGEERAKGNILERFSAQQFPDLHSELNLSSLELGDSALYFCASSGAGVSTDTQYFGPGTRLTVL.

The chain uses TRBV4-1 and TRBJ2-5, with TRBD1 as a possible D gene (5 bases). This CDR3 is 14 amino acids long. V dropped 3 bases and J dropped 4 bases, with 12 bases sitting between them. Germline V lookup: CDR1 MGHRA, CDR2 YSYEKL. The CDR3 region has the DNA TGCGCCAGCAGCCAGGCCCAGGGAAGAGAGACCCAGTACTTC. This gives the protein CASSQAQGRETQYF.

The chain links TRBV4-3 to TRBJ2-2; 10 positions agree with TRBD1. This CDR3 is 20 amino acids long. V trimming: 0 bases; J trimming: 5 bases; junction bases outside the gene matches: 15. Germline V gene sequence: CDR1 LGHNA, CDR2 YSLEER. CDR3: CASSQELAIRPGQGTGELFF. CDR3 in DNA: TGCGCCAGCAGCCAAGAGTTGGCGATTCGACCGGGACAGGGGACCGGGGAGCTGTTTTTT.

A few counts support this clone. The CDR3 DNA is TGTGCCAGCAGCTTAGCCCGAGCCAGCGGGGGGGCAAAGACCCAGTACTTC. Its protein product is CASSLARASGGAKTQYF. This rearrangement joins TRBV11-2 to TRBJ2-5, with 10 nucleotides matching TRBD2. The CDR3 extends over 17 amino acids. Trimming took 1 base from V and 6 from J; bases not matched to a gene: 11. Per the germline V gene, CDR1 is SGHAT and CDR2 is FQNNGV.

The CDR3 loop is CSHVSSGVSSYNEQFF. CDR3 in DNA: TGCAGCCACGTCAGTAGCGGGGTGAGCTCCTACAATGAGCAGTTCTTC. The V gene is TRBV29-1, the J gene TRBJ2-1; 8 bases align to TRBD2. V shed 8 bases, J shed 0 bases, and the junction held 12 bases outside the gene matches. CDR3 length equals 16 residues. The germline CDR1 and CDR2 sequences are SQVTM and ANQGSEA.

Here the CDR3 DNA reads TGTGCCAGCAGTTACTCAGGCGACAGTATCTCCTACGAGCAGTACTTC. Translated: CASSYSGDSISYEQYF. V is TRBV6-2 or TRBV6-3 and J is TRBJ2-7; TRBD1 is a possible D gene (5 bases). Looked up from germline, CDR1 is MNHEY and CDR2 is SVGEGT. The germline V and J ends were trimmed by 0 bases and 0 bases, with 12 bases remaining between them. The CDR3 runs 16 residues.

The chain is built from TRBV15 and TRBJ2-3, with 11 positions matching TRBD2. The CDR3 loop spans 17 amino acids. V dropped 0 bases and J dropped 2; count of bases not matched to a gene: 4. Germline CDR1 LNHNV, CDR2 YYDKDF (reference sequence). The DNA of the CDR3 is TGTGCCACCAGCAGAGAAACTAGCGGGAGTTCCACAGATACGCAGTATTTT. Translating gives CATSRETSGSSTDTQYF.

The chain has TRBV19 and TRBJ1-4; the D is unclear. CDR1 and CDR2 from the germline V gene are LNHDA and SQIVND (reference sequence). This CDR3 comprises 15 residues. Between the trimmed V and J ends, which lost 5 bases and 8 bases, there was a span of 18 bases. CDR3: CASSESTGDREKLFF. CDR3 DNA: TGTGCCAGTAGTGAAAGTACGGGAGATAGAGAAAAACTGTTTTTT.

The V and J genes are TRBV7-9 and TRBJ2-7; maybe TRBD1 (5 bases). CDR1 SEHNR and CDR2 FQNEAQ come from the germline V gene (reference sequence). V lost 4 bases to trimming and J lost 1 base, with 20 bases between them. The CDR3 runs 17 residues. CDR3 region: CASSSPSYRHSSYEQYF. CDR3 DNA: TGTGCCAGCAGCTCCCCTTCCTACAGGCATTCTTCCTACGAGCAGTACTTC.

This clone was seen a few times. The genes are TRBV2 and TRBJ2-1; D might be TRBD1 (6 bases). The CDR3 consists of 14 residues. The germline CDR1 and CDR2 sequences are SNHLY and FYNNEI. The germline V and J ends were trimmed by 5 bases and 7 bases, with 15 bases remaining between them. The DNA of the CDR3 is TGTGCCAGCAGTCGAGCTCCTAGGGGGAATGAGCAGTTCTTC. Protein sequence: CASSRAPRGNEQFF.

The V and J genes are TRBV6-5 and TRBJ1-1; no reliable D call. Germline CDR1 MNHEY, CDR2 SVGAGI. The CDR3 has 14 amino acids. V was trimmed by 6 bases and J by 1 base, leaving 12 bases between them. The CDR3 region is CASRKLERNTEAFF. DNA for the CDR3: TGTGCCAGCAGGAAACTAGAAAGGAACACTGAAGCTTTCTTT.

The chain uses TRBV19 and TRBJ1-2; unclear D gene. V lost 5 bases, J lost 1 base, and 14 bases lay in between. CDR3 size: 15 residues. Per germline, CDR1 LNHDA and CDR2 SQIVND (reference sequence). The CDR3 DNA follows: TGTGCCAGTAGTCCCCCGTTTGAACATAACTATGGCTACACCTTC. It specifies CASSPPFEHNYGYTF. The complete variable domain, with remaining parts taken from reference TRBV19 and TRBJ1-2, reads DGGITQSPKYLFRKEGQNVTLSCEQNLNHDAMYWYRQDPGQGLRLIYYSQIVNDFQKGDIAEGYSVSREKKESFPLTVTSAQKNPTAFYLCASSPPFEHNYGYTFGSGTRLTVV.